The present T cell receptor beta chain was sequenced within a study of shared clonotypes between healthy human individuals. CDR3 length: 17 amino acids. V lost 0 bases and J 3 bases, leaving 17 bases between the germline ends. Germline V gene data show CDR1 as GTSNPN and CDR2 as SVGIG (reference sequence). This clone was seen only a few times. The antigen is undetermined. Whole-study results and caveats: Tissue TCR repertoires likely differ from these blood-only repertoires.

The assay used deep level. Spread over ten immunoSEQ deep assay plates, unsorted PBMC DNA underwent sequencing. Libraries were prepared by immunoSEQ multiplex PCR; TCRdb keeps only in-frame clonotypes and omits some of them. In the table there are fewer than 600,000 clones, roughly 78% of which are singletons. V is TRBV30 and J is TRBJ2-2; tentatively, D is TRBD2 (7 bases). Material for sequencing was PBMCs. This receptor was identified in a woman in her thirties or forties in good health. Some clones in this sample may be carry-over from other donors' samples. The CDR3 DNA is TGTGCCTGGAGTGTACTTGGGGGGGCGTGGGACACCGGGGAGCTGTTTTTT. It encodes CAWSVLGGAWDTGELFF.